This entry lists 15 T cell receptor beta chains sequenced from one sample in a study of blood T cell repertoires in COVID-19. This table comes from immunoSEQ multiplex PCR, and its TCRdb copy is limited to in-frame clones, with some not included. The sample contains about 300,000 clones, approximately 88% of which appear only once. The specimen sequenced was peripheral blood. All receptors come from a woman in her twenties or thirties with COVID-19, enrolled during active disease.

J is TRBJ2-3 and V is TRBV12-3 or TRBV12-4, with D possibly TRBD1 on 5 matching bases. The CDR3 is 13 residues long. V was shortened by 5 bases and J by 7 bases, with 13 bases between the two germline ends. CDR3 in amino acids: CASSPPREHTQYF. Here the CDR3 DNA reads TGTGCCAGCAGTCCGCCCAGGGAACATACGCAGTATTTT.

This chain joins TRBV6-5 and TRBJ1-1; D gene ambiguous. The germline V gene encodes CDR1 MNHEY and CDR2 SVGAGI. Trimming removed 6 bases at V and 1 base at J, with 9 bases between. The CDR3 is made up of 13 amino acids. CDR3 DNA sequence: TGTGCCAGCAGGACTACAGAGAACACTGAAGCTTTCTTT. It is translated as CASRTTENTEAFF.

This rearrangement joins TRBV2 to TRBJ1-4; D might be TRBD1 (5 bases). The CDR3 spans 13 residues. V shed 6 bases and J shed 5 bases, with 10 bases lying between them. In germline, CDR1 is SNHLY, CDR2 FYNNEI. CDR3 protein: CASRDTGNEKLFF. CDR3 sequence (DNA): TGTGCCAGCAGGGACACGGGCAATGAAAAACTGTTTTTT.

The V call is TRBV19, the J call TRBJ1-5, with TRBD1 identical over 10 bases. The CDR3 has 16 residues. The germline CDR1 and CDR2 sequences are LNHDA and SQIVND (reference sequence). V shed 3 bases and J 5 bases; nucleotides not matched to a gene: 7. CDR3 coding DNA: TGTGCCAGTAGTATCATGACAGGGGGCGCATATCAGCCCCAGCATTTT. Translation: CASSIMTGGAYQPQHF.

The chain couples TRBV25-1 to TRBJ2-2; 11 bases agree with TRBD2. The germline V gene encodes CDR1 MGHDK and CDR2 SYGVNS. The trim removed 6 bases at V and 2 bases at J, leaving 2 bases unmatched. The CDR3 extends over 15 amino acids. Written as DNA, the CDR3 is TGTGCCAGCAGGGGGACTAGCGGAAACACCGGGGAGCTGTTTTTT. Protein product: CASRGTSGNTGELFF.

This chain joins TRBV2 and TRBJ2-5; tentatively, D is TRBD2 (6 bases). This CDR3 spans 13 amino acids. Deletions cut 6 bases from V and 4 bases from J, with 12 bases between. The germline CDR1 and CDR2 sequences are SNHLY and FYNNEI. This CDR3 reads CASRGGVSETQYF. The CDR3 DNA reads TGTGCCAGCAGGGGCGGGGTATCAGAGACCCAGTACTTC. Full variable domain (rest looked up from reference TRBV2 and TRBJ2-5): EPEVTQTPSHQVTQMGQEVILRCVPISNHLYFYWYRQILGQKVEFLVSFYNNEISEKSEIFDDQFSVERPDGSNFTLKIRSTKLEDSAMYFCASRGGVSETQYFGPGTRLLVL.

V usage is TRBV24-1 and J usage is TRBJ1-1; D call uncertain. In germline, CDR1 is KGHDR, CDR2 SFDVKD. Trimming took off 2 bases at V and 1 base at J, with 10 bases between the two ends. The CDR3 extends over 15 amino acids. CDR3 coding DNA: TGTGCCACCAGTGATTCTGGACGGGGGAACACTGAAGCTTTCTTT. This encodes CATSDSGRGNTEAFF.

The rearrangement joins TRBV4-2 to TRBJ2-5, with D unresolved. The V end was cut by 3 bases, the J end by 5 bases, with 13 bases between. Per germline, CDR1 LGHNA and CDR2 YNFKEQ. The CDR3 runs to 14 residues. The CDR3 protein is CASSQSSLMETQYF. The DNA for the CDR3 is TGTGCCAGCAGCCAGTCGTCCCTTATGGAGACCCAGTACTTC.

CDR3 in DNA: TGTGCCAGCAGTTCCCAGGTTCCAGATACGCAGTATTTT. Its translation is CASSSQVPDTQYF. This chain links TRBV6-2 or TRBV6-3 with TRBJ2-3; no firm D call. Germline CDR1 and CDR2: MNHEY and SVGEGT. Trimming shortened V by 4 bases and J by 4 bases, and 9 bases separated the two germline ends. This CDR3 contains 13 residues.

This rearrangement joins TRBV27 to TRBJ1-6, with a weak D call TRBD1 (6 bases). Germline CDR1 is MNHEY and CDR2 is SMNVEV (reference sequence). V lost 4 bases and J lost 6, with 10 bases in between. This CDR3 is 14 amino acids long. The CDR3 DNA reads TGTGCCAGCAGTTGGGGGCGCGGTAATTCACCCCTCCACTTT. It translates to CASSWGRGNSPLHF.

CDR3 amino acids: CASSPEVRGTTDTQYF. CDR3 coding DNA: TGTGCCAGCAGCCCGGAGGTTAGGGGGACCACAGATACGCAGTATTTT. V and J are TRBV4-2 and TRBJ2-3, with D tentatively TRBD1 (6 bases). CDR1 is LGHNA, CDR2 YNFKEQ, per germline. With 4 bases removed from V and 2 bases from J, the gap between germline ends came to 16 bases. This CDR3 region has 16 residues.

Here the CDR3 reads CASSQGGQAGFEAFF. The CDR3 DNA reads as TGTGCCAGCAGCCAAGGGGGACAGGCGGGGTTTGAAGCTTTCTTT. V gene TRBV3-1 (or the pseudogene TRBV3-2) combines with J gene TRBJ1-1; 8 nucleotides match TRBD1. J gave up 7 bases and V 1 base, and 8 bases lay outside the gene matches. There are 15 residues in the CDR3. Germline CDR1 and CDR2: LGHDT and YNNKEL (reference sequence).

The V gene is TRBV30, the J gene TRBJ2-1; 11 bases match TRBD2. The V segment lost 4 bases and the J segment 6 bases; nucleotides outside the gene matches: 14. The CDR3 covers 17 residues. CDR1 and CDR2 from the germline V gene are GTSNPN and SVGIG (reference sequence). Written as DNA, the CDR3 is TGTGCCTGGACCAAACTCCTGACTAGCGGGGATCCCAATGAGCAGTTCTTC. Translated: CAWTKLLTSGDPNEQFF.

This chain connects TRBV6-2 or TRBV6-3 to TRBJ1-2, with 9 bases matching TRBD1. The CDR3 loop spans 13 amino acids. Germline V CDR1 and CDR2: MNHEY, SVGEGT. The junction had 6 bases not matched to a gene; V was cut back by 5 bases and J by 8 bases. CDR3 sequence (DNA): TGTGCCAGCAGTCGGACAGGGGAACTGGGCTACACCTTC. It is translated as CASSRTGELGYTF.

The rearrangement uses TRBV28 and TRBJ1-6, with 11 nucleotides matching TRBD1. V lost 3 bases and J lost 4; bases outside the gene matches: 5. CDR1 MDHEN and CDR2 SYDVKM come from the germline V gene. The CDR3 has 17 amino acids. The CDR3 nucleotides are TGTGCCAGCAGTTTCGGGACAGGGGGACTTTATAATTCACCCCTCCACTTT. Its protein product is CASSFGTGGLYNSPLHF. The full variable domain, rest sourced from reference TRBV28 and TRBJ1-6, is DVKVTQSSRYLVKRTGEKVFLECVQDMDHENMFWYRQDPGLGLRLIYFSYDVKMKEKGDIPEGYSVSREKKERFSLILESASTNQTSMYLCASSFGTGGLYNSPLHFGNGTRLTVT.